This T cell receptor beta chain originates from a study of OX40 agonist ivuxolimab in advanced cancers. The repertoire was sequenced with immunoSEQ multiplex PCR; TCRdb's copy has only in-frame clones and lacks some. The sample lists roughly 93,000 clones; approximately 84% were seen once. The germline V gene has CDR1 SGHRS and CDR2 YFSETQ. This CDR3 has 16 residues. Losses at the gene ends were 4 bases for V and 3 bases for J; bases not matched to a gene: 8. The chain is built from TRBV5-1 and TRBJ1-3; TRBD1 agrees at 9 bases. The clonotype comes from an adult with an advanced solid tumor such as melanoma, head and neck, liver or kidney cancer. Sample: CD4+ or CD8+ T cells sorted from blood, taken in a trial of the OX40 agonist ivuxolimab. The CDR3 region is CASSPELGQGGNTIYF. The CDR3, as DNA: TGCGCCAGCAGCCCAGAACTGGGACAGGGTGGAAACACCATATATTTT.